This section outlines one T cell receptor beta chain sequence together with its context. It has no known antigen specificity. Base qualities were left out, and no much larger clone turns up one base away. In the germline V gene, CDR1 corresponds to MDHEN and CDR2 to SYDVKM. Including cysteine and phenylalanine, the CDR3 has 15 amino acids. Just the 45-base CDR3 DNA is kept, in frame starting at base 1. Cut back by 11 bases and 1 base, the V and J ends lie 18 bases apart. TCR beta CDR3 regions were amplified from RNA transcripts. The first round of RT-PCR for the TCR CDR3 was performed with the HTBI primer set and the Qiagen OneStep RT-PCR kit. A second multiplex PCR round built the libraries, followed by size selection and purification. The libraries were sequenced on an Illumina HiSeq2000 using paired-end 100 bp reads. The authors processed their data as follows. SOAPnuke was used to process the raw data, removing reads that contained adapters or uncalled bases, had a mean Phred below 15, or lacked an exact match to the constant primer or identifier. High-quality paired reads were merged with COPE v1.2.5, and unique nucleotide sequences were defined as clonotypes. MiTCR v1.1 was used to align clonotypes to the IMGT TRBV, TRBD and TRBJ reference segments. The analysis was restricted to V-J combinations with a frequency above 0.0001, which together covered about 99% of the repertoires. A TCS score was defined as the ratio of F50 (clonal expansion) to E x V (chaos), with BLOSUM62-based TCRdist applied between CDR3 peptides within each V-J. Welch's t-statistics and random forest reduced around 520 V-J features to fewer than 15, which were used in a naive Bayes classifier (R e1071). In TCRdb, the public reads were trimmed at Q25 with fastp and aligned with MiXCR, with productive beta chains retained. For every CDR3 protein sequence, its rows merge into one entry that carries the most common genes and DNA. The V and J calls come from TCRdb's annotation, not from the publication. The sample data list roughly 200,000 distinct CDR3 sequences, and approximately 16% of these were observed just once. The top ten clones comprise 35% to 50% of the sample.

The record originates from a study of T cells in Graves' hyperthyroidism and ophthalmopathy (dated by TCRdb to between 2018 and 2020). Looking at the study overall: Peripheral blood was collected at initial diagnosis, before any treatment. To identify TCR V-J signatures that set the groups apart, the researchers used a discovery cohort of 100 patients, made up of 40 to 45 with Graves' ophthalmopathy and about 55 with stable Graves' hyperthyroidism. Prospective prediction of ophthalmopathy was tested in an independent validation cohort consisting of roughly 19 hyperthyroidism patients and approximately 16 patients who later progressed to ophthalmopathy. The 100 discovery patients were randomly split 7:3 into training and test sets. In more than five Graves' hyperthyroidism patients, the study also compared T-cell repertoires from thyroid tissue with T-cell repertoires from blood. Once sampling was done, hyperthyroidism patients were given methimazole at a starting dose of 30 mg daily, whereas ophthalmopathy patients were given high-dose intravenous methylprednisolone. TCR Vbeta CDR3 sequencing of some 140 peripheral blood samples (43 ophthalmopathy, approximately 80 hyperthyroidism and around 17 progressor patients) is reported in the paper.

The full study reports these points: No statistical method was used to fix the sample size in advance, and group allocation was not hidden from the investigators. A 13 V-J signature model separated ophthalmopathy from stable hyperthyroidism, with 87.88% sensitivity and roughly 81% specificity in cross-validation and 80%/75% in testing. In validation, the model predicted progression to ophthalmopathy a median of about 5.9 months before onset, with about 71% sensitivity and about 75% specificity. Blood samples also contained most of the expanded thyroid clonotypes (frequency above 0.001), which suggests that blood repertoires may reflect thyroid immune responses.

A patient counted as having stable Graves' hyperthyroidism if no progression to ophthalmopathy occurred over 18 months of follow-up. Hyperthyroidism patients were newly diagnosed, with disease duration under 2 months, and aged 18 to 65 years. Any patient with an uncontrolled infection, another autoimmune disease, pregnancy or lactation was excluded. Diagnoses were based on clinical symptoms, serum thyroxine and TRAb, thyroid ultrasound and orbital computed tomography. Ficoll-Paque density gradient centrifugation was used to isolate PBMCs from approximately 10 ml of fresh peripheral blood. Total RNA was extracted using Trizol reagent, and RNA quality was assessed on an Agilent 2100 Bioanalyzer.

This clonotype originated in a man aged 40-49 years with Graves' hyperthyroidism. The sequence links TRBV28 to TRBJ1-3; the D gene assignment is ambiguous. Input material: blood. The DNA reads TGTGCCGGCACTTCCCGCCCGACATCTGGAAACACCATATATTTT. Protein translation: CAGTSRPTSGNTIYF.